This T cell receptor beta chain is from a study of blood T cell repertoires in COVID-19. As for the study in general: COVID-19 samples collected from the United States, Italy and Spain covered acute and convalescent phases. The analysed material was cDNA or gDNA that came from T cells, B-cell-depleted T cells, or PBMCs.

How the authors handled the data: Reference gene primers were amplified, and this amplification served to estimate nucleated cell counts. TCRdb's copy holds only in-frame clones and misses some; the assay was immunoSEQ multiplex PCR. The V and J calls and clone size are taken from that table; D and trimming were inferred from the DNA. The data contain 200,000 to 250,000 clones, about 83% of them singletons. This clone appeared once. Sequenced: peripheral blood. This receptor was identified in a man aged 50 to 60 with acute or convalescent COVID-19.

For the CDR3, the DNA is TGCGCCAGCAGTGAGGCAGGGGTGAACACTGAAGCTTTCTTT. Its protein product is CASSEAGVNTEAFF. The J gene is TRBJ1-1, the V gene TRBV10-1; tentative D call: TRBD1 (6 bases). The germline V and J ends were trimmed by 2 bases and 0 bases, with 7 bases remaining between them. This CDR3 region has 14 residues. The germline V gene has CDR1 WNHNN and CDR2 SYGVQD (reference sequence).